The 27 T cell receptor beta chains below were found in one sample sequenced in a study of T cell repertoires in cytomegalovirus infection (dated by TCRdb to between 2018 and 2020). No antigen is known for these receptors. The sample's treatment or condition, from its label and the paper: in vitro stimulation with specific CMV peptide epitopes to enrich CMV-specific T cells. The reads were generated on an Illumina HiSeq 1500. TCRdb applied fastp at Q25 and MiXCR to the public reads, then kept only in-frame beta chains. Every CDR3 protein is listed once, alongside the most common genes and DNA of its rows. This sample has around 900,000 distinct CDR3 sequences in its table, and roughly 30% of those were observed once. The ten top clones hold about an eighth of the sample. The sample consisted of cultured CD8+ T cells from PBMCs, taken from culture after CMV antigen stimulation. These receptors were taken from a human donor in good health (CMV status not recorded). Some clones in this sample may be carry-over from other donors' samples.

This clonotype has just one count. This chain uses TRBV4-1 with TRBJ2-3; possibly TRBD1 for D (5 bases). The V end lost 1 base, the J end lost 0 bases, and 14 bases lay between the germline ends. The CDR3 covers 17 residues. Germline CDR1 reads MGHRA; CDR2 reads YSYEKL. The CDR3 DNA reads as TGCGCCAGCAGCCAAGGCGGTTTGGGGCAGAGCACAGATACGCAGTATTTT. Its translation is CASSQGGLGQSTDTQYF.

V and J are TRBV15 and TRBJ1-1, with TRBD1 as a possible D gene (6 bases). The CDR3 is 15 residues long. V shed 7 bases and J shed 1 base, with 16 bases lying between them. CDR1 and CDR2 from the germline V gene are LNHNV and YYDKDF (reference sequence). The CDR3 DNA follows: TGTGCCACCATTCCCAACAGGGCGGGGAACACTGAAGCTTTCTTT. This codes for CATIPNRAGNTEAFF.

CDR3 loop: CSVEPLAGGLTDTQYF. In nucleotides, the CDR3 is TGCAGCGTTGAACCCCTAGCGGGGGGACTCACAGATACGCAGTATTTT. The chain employs TRBV29-1 and TRBJ2-3; TRBD2 aligns across 11 bases. CDR3 size: 16 residues. Per germline, CDR1 SQVTM and CDR2 ANQGSEA. V shed 2 bases and J 2 bases; nucleotides not matched to a gene: 6.

This clonotype is judged medium-sized (0.01 to 0.1%). The genes are TRBV7-2 and TRBJ2-3, with TRBD2 matching 8 bases. Trimming at V came to 5 bases and at J to 4 bases, leaving 11 bases not matched to a gene. This CDR3 comprises 16 residues. CDR1 is SGHTA and CDR2 is FQGNSA in the germline V gene. The CDR3: CASSGLAGVFADTQYF. DNA of the CDR3: TGTGCCAGCAGCGGACTAGCCGGGGTATTCGCAGATACGCAGTATTTT. Combining the CDR3 with reference TRBV7-2 and TRBJ2-3 gives the whole variable domain GAGVSQSPSNKVTEKGKDVELRCDPISGHTALYWYRQSLGQGLEFLIYFQGNSAPDKSGLPSDRFSAERTGGSVSTLTIQRTQQEDSAVYLCASSGLAGVFADTQYFGPGTRLTVL.

The chain has TRBV27 and TRBJ1-1; D gene ambiguous. Germline V gene lookup returns CDR1 MNHEY and CDR2 SMNVEV (reference sequence). This CDR3 is built from 14 residues. Between the trimmed V and J ends, which lost 4 bases and 0 bases, there was a span of 9 bases. CDR3 nucleotides: TGTGCCAGCAGTTCTGGGATCCTGAACACTGAAGCTTTCTTT. Amino acid sequence: CASSSGILNTEAFF.

The chain combines TRBV2 with TRBJ2-7, with 7 bases lining up with TRBD1. This CDR3 has 17 residues. Germline CDR1 reads SNHLY; CDR2 reads FYNNEI. V lost 5 bases, J lost 0 bases, and 13 bases stayed unmatched. CDR3 protein: CASSSRYGTEGSYEQYV. For the CDR3, the DNA is TGTGCCAGCAGTTCCCGTTATGGGACAGAGGGCTCCTACGAGCAGTACGTC.

This clonotype was seen many times. The CDR3, as DNA: TGTGCCAGCAGTTACTTCCCAGGGTCCAATGAGCAGTTCTTC. It specifies CASSYFPGSNEQFF. The chain recombines TRBV6-5 with TRBJ2-1; a possible D gene is TRBD1 (5 bases). CDR3 size: 14 residues. Trimming took off 1 base at V and 6 bases at J, with 10 bases between the two ends. CDR1 and CDR2 from the germline V gene are MNHEY and SVGAGI.

The V gene is TRBV12-3 or TRBV12-4, the J gene TRBJ2-1; 7 bases line up with TRBD2. Losses at the gene ends were 3 bases for V and 2 bases for J; bases not matched to a gene: 4. The CDR3 runs to 15 residues. As DNA, the CDR3 is TGTGCCAGCAGTTTTCGGGGGGATGCCTACAATGAGCAGTTCTTC. Its translation is CASSFRGDAYNEQFF.

This clonotype was recorded once. A much larger clone lies one base from this, so it may be a read error. The gene calls are TRBV6-1 and TRBJ1-2; D is undetermined. CDR3 size: 15 residues. Germline loops: CDR1 MNHNS, CDR2 SASEGT. V was clipped by 8 bases and J by 0 bases, with 16 bases between them. The CDR3 DNA follows: TGTGCCAGCCGTCGCAGAGTGACTACTAACTATGGCTACACCTTC. Translated, it gives CASRRRVTTNYGYTF.

This clonotype was recorded many times. V and J are TRBV19 and TRBJ2-1, with 11 bases matching TRBD2. CDR3 length: 15 residues. V shed 7 bases, J shed 7 bases, and the junction held 9 bases outside the gene matches. Germline CDR1 LNHDA, CDR2 SQIVND (reference sequence). CDR3 nucleotide sequence: TGTGCCAGTACCCCACTAGCGGGGGAAATTAATGAGCAGTTCTTC. Protein sequence: CASTPLAGEINEQFF.

This clonotype has more than one count but fewer than ten. The CDR3 spells CAISEWQTNTEAFF. CDR3 nucleotide sequence: TGTGCCATCAGTGAATGGCAGACCAACACTGAAGCTTTCTTT. The chain has TRBV10-3 and TRBJ1-1; the D is unclear. V was pared by 3 bases and J by 2 bases, with 10 bases between. Per germline, CDR1 ENHRY and CDR2 SYGVKD. The CDR3 is 14 amino acids.

The rearrangement uses TRBV15 and TRBJ2-7; TRBD2 matches 11 bases. Germline V gene sequence: CDR1 LNHNV, CDR2 YYDKDF (reference sequence). The CDR3 sequence is 15 residues long. V dropped 0 bases and J dropped 5; count of bases not matched to a gene: 3. The CDR3 is CATSRDSGGADEQYV. The DNA for the CDR3 is TGTGCCACCAGCAGAGATAGCGGGGGGGCAGACGAGCAGTACGTC.

In regard to this clonotype: An end of the junction does not agree with germline; a read error may underlie this. CDR3: CSARTDRGNSRNTIYF. In DNA form, the CDR3 reads TGCAGTGCTAGAACTGACAGGGGGAACTCTAGAAACACCATATATTTT. V and J are TRBV20-1 and TRBJ1-3; 9 bases fit TRBD1. CDR1 is DFQATT, CDR2 SNEGSKA, per germline (reference sequence). The CDR3 length is 16 residues.

The V and J genes are TRBV6-1 and TRBJ2-6, with D unclear. V lost 4 bases to trimming and J lost 7 bases, with 14 bases between them. CDR1 and CDR2 (germline): MNHNS, SASEGT. CDR3 length equals 15 residues. CDR3 in amino acids: CASSVPLEFANVLTF. The DNA of the CDR3 is TGTGCCAGCAGTGTCCCCCTGGAGTTTGCCAACGTCCTGACTTTC.

The chain carries TRBV7-6 and TRBJ1-4; D may be TRBD1 (5 bases). Trimming took 6 bases from V and 7 from J, leaving 15 bases between them. The CDR3 has 14 amino acids. Germline V gene sequence: CDR1 SGHVS, CDR2 FNYEAQ. The CDR3 DNA reads as TGTGCCAGCAGTCCGAGGGGAGGTGGTGAAAAACTGTTTTTT. Protein sequence: CASSPRGGGEKLFF.

The chain employs TRBV7-9 and TRBJ2-7; TRBD2 might be the D (5 bases). The CDR3 has 11 amino acids. Germline V CDR1 and CDR2: SEHNR, FQNEAQ (reference sequence). V was clipped by 3 bases and J by 7 bases, with 7 bases between them. CDR3 in amino acids: CASSLRAEQYF. In DNA form, the CDR3 reads TGTGCCAGCAGCTTGCGGGCAGAGCAGTACTTC. Full variable domain (outside the CDR3, taken from reference TRBV7-9 and TRBJ2-7): DTGVSQNPRHKITKRGQNVTFRCDPISEHNRLYWYRQTLGQGPEFLTYFQNEAQLEKSRLLSDRFSAERPKGSFSTLEIQRTEQGDSAMYLCASSLRAEQYFGPGTRLTVT.

The chain links TRBV10-3 to TRBJ1-1; no clear D. In germline, CDR1 is ENHRY, CDR2 SYGVKD. The CDR3 loop spans 15 amino acids. Deletions cut 3 bases from V and 1 base from J, with 12 bases between. CDR3 bases: TGTGCCATCAGTGACTTGCCAGCTTCGAACACTGAAGCTTTCTTT. Residues: CAISDLPASNTEAFF.

The V gene is TRBV28, the J gene TRBJ2-7; 7 bases are a match to TRBD2. V was pared by 5 bases and J by 3 bases, with 10 bases of the junction left unmatched. The CDR3 extends over 15 amino acids. Germline loops: CDR1 MDHEN, CDR2 SYDVKM. CDR3 region: CASSPGGGNDYEQYF. The CDR3 nucleotides are TGTGCCAGCAGTCCCGGCGGGGGAAACGACTACGAGCAGTACTTC. The full variable domain, in which reference TRBV28 and TRBJ2-7 provide the parts outside the CDR3, is DVKVTQSSRYLVKRTGEKVFLECVQDMDHENMFWYRQDPGLGLRLIYFSYDVKMKEKGDIPEGYSVSREKKERFSLILESASTNQTSMYLCASSPGGGNDYEQYFGPGTRLTVT.

This chain joins TRBV7-6 and TRBJ2-6; 12 bases fit TRBD1. Germline V lookup: CDR1 SGHVS, CDR2 FNYEAQ. This CDR3 is built from 19 residues. With 5 bases clipped from V and 0 bases from J, the junction kept 8 bases outside the gene matches. The CDR3 here is CASSTRDRGLTSGANVLTF. CDR3 nucleotides: TGTGCCAGCAGCACCCGGGACAGGGGGCTCACCTCTGGGGCCAACGTCCTGACTTTC.

The chain recombines TRBV5-1 with TRBJ2-1; D not resolved. The CDR3 sequence is 17 residues long. Trimming left V 2 bases short and J 0 bases short, with 15 bases between. Per the germline V gene, CDR1 is SGHRS and CDR2 is YFSETQ. CDR3 in DNA: TGCGCCAGCAGCTTCAGAAGCGTCCGAAGCTCCTACAATGAGCAGTTCTTC. This sequence encodes CASSFRSVRSSYNEQFF.

The rearrangement uses TRBV6-5 and TRBJ2-1; TRBD2 matches at 11 bases. From germline, CDR1 is MNHEY and CDR2 SVGAGI. The CDR3 is made up of 15 amino acids. V lost 4 bases, J lost 9 bases, and 8 bases stayed unmatched. CDR3 sequence (DNA): TGTGCCAGCAGTTTACTAGCGGGGGCCGGGGGTGAGCAGTTCTTC. Translation gives CASSLLAGAGGEQFF.

The chain joins TRBV27 to TRBJ2-1; D uncertain. Trimming shortened V by 0 bases and J by 6 bases, and 9 bases separated the two germline ends. Germline V gene sequence: CDR1 MNHEY, CDR2 SMNVEV (reference sequence). The CDR3 length is 14 residues. The CDR3 bases are TGTGCCAGCAGTTTATCGGGGTTCGGCAATGAGCAGTTCTTC. Its protein is CASSLSGFGNEQFF.

This clonotype occurred once. This chain connects TRBV7-9 to TRBJ2-1, with 10 bases identical to TRBD1. The CDR3 runs to 13 residues. J was trimmed by 8 bases and V by 4 bases; bases with no gene match: 2. Germline V CDR1 and CDR2: SEHNR, FQNEAQ (reference sequence). CDR3 residues: CASSSGQGHEQFF. The CDR3 nucleotides read TGTGCCAGCAGCTCGGGACAGGGGCATGAGCAGTTCTTC.

The sample holds a few counts of this clonotype. This sequence joins TRBV20-1 and TRBJ1-2, with D unresolved. The CDR3 spans 11 residues. V lost 0 bases and J 8 bases, leaving 7 bases between the germline ends. Germline V gene data show CDR1 as DFQATT and CDR2 as SNEGSKA (reference sequence). The CDR3 protein is CSAREGRGYTF. The CDR3, as DNA: TGCAGTGCTAGAGAGGGGAGGGGCTACACCTTC.

In this sample, this clonotype turned up a few times. The chain carries TRBV12-3 or TRBV12-4 and TRBJ2-1, with D unresolved. Trimming stripped 3 bases from V and 3 bases from J, with 15 bases between. The CDR3 loop spans 16 amino acids. CDR3 sequence reads: CASSFGFKSLYNEQFF. CDR3 bases: TGTGCCAGCAGTTTTGGGTTCAAAAGCCTCTACAATGAGCAGTTCTTC.

This chain uses TRBV2 with TRBJ2-1; TRBD2 matches at 11 bases. V gave up 9 bases and J gave up 7 bases; unmatched junction bases: 8. The CDR3 has 14 residues. The germline gives CDR1 SNHLY, CDR2 FYNNEI. DNA for the CDR3: TGTGCCAGTCGGCTAGCGGGGGGCAAGAATGAGCAGTTCTTC. Translation gives CASRLAGGKNEQFF.

This clonotype was detected ten times or more. Here the CDR3 DNA reads TGTGCCAGCAGCTTTGCCGGAGGAAGGACTGAAGCTTTCTTT. It specifies CASSFAGGRTEAFF. This chain connects TRBV7-9 to TRBJ1-1; no definite D call. CDR1 and CDR2 (germline): SEHNR, FQNEAQ (reference sequence). The CDR3 loop spans 14 amino acids. Deletions cut 3 bases from V and 5 bases from J, with 13 bases between. The full variable domain, its missing parts supplied by reference TRBV7-9 and TRBJ1-1, is DTGVSQNPRHKITKRGQNVTFRCDPISEHNRLYWYRQTLGQGPEFLTYFQNEAQLEKSRLLSDRFSAERPKGSFSTLEIQRTEQGDSAMYLCASSFAGGRTEAFFGQGTRLTVV.